The clone carrying this T cell receptor (beta chain) showed up just a few times. This library used around 0.4 ug RNA and molecular barcoded adaptors spanning alpha/delta and beta/gamma chains. In TCRdb, the reads were re-called with MiXCR into one record per CDR3 protein. The sample holds 130,000 or so distinct CDR3 sequences, around 14% seen once. This specimen comes from a study of read filtering for tumor transcriptome and immune sequencing. On the study more broadly: After DNase treatment, RNA was made into whole-transcriptome libraries.

Per germline, CDR1 LNHDA and CDR2 SQIVND (reference sequence). V dropped 4 bases and J dropped 2; count of bases not matched to a gene: 11. The length of the CDR3 is 18 residues. The gene calls are TRBV19 and TRBJ1-5, with 10 bases fitting TRBD1. The sequence came from a donor at least 40 years old with multiple myeloma. Specimen: a population of CD138-negative cells sorted from bone marrow. CDR3 protein: CASSTRTGGGLGNQPQHF. The DNA for the CDR3 is TGTGCCAGTAGTACCAGGACAGGGGGTGGGTTGGGCAATCAGCCCCAGCATTTT. Variable domain in full (rest from reference TRBV19 and TRBJ1-5): DGGITQSPKYLFRKEGQNVTLSCEQNLNHDAMYWYRQDPGQGLRLIYYSQIVNDFQKGDIAEGYSVSREKKESFPLTVTSAQKNPTAFYLCASSTRTGGGLGNQPQHFGDGTRLSIL.